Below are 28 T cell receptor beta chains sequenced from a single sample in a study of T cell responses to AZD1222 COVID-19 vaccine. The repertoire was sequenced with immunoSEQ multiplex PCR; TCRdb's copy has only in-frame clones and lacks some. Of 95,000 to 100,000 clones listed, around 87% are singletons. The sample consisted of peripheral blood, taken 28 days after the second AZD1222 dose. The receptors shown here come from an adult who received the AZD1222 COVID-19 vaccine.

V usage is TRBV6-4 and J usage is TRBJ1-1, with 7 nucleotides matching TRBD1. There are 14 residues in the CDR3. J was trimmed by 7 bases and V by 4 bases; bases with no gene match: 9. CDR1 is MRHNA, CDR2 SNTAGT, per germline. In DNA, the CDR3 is TGTGCCAGCAGTGCCACGACAGGGACGAGTGAAGCTTTCTTT. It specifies CASSATTGTSEAFF.

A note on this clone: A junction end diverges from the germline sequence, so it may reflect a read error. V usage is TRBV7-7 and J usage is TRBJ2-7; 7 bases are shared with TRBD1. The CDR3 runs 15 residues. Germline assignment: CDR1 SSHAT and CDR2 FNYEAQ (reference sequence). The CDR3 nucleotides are TGTGCTAGCAGCGACCGACAGGGTAGGGCCTACGAGCAGTACTTC. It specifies CASSDRQGRAYEQYF.

The CDR3 is CASSPPSGFYNEQFF. The DNA for the CDR3 is TGTGCCAGCTCACCACCTAGCGGCTTTTACAATGAGCAGTTCTTC. The chain uses TRBV18 and TRBJ2-1; D is possibly TRBD2 (6 bases). Germline V gives CDR1 KGHSH, CDR2 LQKENI. V was pared by 0 bases and J by 4 bases, with 10 bases between. The CDR3 is 15 amino acids.

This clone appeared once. CDR3 loop: CASSLRPGGTDTQYF. CDR3 bases: TGTGCCAGCAGCTTGAGGCCAGGGGGCACAGATACGCAGTATTTT. This sequence joins TRBV5-8 and TRBJ2-3; tentative D call: TRBD1 (6 bases). Trimming pared 1 base from V and 1 base from J, leaving 10 bases between. This CDR3 has 15 residues. Germline CDR1 SGHTS, CDR2 YDEGEE.

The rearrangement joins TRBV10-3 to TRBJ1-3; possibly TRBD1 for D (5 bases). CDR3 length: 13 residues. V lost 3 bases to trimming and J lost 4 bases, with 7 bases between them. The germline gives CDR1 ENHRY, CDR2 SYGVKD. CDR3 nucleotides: TGTGCCATCAGTGACAGGGACGGAAACACCATATATTTT. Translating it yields CAISDRDGNTIYF.

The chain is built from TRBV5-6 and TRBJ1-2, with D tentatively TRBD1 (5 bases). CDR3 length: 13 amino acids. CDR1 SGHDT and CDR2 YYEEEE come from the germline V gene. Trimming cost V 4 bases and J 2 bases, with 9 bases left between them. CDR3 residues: CASSQTENYGYTF. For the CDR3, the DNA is TGTGCCAGCAGCCAGACAGAGAACTATGGCTACACCTTC. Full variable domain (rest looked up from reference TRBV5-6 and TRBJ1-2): DAGVTQSPTHLIKTRGQQVTLRCSPKSGHDTVSWYQQALGQGPQFIFQYYEEEERQRGNFPDRFSGHQFPNYSSELNVNALLLGDSALYLCASSQTENYGYTFGSGTRLTVV.

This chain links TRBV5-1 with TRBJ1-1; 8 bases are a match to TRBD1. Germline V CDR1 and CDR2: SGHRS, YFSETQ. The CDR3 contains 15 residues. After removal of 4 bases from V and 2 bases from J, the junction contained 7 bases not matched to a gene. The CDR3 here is CASSVSGQENTEAFF. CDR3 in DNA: TGCGCCAGCAGCGTATCGGGACAGGAAAACACTGAAGCTTTCTTT.

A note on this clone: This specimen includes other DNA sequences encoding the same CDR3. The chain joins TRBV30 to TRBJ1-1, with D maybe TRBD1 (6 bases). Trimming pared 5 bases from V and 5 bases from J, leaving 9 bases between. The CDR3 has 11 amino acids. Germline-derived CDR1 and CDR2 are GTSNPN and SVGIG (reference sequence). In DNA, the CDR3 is TGTGCCTGGTCGAGGGGGACTGAAGCTTTCTTT. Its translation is CAWSRGTEAFF.

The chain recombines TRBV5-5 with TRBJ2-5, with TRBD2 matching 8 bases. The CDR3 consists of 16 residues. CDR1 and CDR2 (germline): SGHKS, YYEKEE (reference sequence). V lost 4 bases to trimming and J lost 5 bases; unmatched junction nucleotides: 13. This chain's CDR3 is CASSPTWRGVRETQYF. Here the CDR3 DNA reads TGTGCCAGCAGCCCCACTTGGCGGGGGGTACGGGAGACCCAGTACTTC.

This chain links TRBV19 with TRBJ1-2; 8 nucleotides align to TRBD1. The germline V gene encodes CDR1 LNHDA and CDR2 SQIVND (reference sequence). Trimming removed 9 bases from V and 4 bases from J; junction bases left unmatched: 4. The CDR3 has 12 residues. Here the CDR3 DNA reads TGTGCCAGCAGGGGGCTGATCTATGGCTACACCTTC. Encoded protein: CASRGLIYGYTF.

The CDR3 DNA follows: TGTGCCAGCAGGAAGGGGGAGGCGAACTATGGCTACACCTTC. It translates to CASRKGEANYGYTF. This rearrangement joins TRBV6-6 to TRBJ1-2, with D possibly matching TRBD1 (6 bases). This CDR3 spans 14 amino acids. With 6 bases removed from V and 2 bases from J, the gap between germline ends came to 13 bases. Germline CDR1 reads MNHNY; CDR2 reads SVGAGI (reference sequence).

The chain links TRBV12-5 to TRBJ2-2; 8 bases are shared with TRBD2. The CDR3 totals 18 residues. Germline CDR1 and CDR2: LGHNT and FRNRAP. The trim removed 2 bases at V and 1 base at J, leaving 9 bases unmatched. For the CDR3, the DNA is TGTGCTAGTGGTTTGACGACGGAGCGGGGGCGGAACACCGGGGAGCTGTTTTTT. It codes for CASGLTTERGRNTGELFF.

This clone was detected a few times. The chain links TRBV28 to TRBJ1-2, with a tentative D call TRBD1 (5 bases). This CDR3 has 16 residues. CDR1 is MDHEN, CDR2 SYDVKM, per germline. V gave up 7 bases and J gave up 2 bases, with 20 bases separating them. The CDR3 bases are TGTGCCAGCACCCTTAGGGGACGGAGCGGGAACTATGGCTACACCTTC. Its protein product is CASTLRGRSGNYGYTF.

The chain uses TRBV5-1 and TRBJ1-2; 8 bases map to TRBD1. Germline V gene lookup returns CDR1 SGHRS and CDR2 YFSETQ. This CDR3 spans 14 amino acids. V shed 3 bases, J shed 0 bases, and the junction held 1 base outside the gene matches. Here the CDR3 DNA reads TGCGCCAGCAGCTGGGACAGGCCTAACTATGGCTACACCTTC. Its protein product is CASSWDRPNYGYTF. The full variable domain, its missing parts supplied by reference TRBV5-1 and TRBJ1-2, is KAGVTQTPRYLIKTRGQQVTLSCSPISGHRSVSWYQQTPGQGLQFLFEYFSETQRNKGNFPGRFSGRQFSNSRSEMNVSTLELGDSALYLCASSWDRPNYGYTFGSGTRLTVV.

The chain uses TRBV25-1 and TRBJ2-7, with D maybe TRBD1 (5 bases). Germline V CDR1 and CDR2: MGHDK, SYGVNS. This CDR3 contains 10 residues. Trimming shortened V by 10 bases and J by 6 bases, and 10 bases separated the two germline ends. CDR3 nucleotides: TGTGCCACCTGGGGCGGCGAGCAGTACTTC. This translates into CATWGGEQYF.

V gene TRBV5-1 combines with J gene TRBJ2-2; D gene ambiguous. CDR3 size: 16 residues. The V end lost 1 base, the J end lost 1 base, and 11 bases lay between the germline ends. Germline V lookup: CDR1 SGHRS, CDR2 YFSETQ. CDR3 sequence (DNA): TGCGCCAGCAGCTTGTCGTGGGCTCGGAACACCGGGGAGCTGTTTTTT. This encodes CASSLSWARNTGELFF.

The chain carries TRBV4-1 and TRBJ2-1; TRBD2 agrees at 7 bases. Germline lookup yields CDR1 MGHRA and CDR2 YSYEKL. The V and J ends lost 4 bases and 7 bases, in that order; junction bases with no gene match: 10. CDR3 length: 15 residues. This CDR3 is CASSPSGVVSNEQFF. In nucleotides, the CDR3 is TGCGCCAGCAGCCCGAGCGGGGTTGTTAGTAATGAGCAGTTCTTC.

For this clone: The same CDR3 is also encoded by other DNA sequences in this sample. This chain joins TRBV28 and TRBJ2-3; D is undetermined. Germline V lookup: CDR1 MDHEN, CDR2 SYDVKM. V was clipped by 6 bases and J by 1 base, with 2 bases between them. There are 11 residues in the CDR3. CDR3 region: CASRGTDTQYF. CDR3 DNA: TGTGCCAGCAGAGGCACAGATACGCAGTATTTT.

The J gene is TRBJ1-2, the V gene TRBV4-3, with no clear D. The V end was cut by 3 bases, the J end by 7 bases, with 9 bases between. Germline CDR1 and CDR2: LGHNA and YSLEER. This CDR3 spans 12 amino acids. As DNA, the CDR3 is TGCGCCAGCAGCCACAAAGGGAGTGGCTACACCTTC. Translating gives CASSHKGSGYTF.

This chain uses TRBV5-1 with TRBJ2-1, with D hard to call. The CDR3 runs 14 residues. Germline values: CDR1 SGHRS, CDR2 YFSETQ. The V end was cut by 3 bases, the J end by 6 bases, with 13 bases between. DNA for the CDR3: TGCGCCAGCAGCTCCGTCCCGGGCCCCAATGAGCAGTTCTTC. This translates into CASSSVPGPNEQFF.

The CDR3 region has the DNA TGTGCCAGTAGTATGGCGACAGGTGCTTCTATAATTCGACCCCTCCACTTT. Translating it yields CASSMATGASIIRPLHF. V and J are TRBV19 and TRBJ1-6, with TRBD1 as a possible D gene (6 bases). There are 17 residues in the CDR3. The germline CDR1 and CDR2 sequences are LNHDA and SQIVND (reference sequence). V lost 3 bases, J lost 12 bases, and 24 bases lay in between.

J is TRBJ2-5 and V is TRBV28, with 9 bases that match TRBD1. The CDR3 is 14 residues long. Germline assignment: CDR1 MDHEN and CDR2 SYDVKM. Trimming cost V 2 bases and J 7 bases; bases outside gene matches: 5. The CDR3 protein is CASSLGTGIMTQYF. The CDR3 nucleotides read TGTGCCAGCAGTTTAGGGACAGGGATAATGACCCAGTACTTC.

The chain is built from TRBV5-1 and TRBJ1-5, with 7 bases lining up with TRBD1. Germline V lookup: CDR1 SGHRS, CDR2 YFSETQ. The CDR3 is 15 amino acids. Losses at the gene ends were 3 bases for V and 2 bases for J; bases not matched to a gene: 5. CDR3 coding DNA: TGCGCCAGCAGCTACACAGGGGCGGGCAATCAGCCCCAGCATTTT. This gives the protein CASSYTGAGNQPQHF. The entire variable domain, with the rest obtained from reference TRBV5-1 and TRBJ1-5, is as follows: KAGVTQTPRYLIKTRGQQVTLSCSPISGHRSVSWYQQTPGQGLQFLFEYFSETQRNKGNFPGRFSGRQFSNSRSEMNVSTLELGDSALYLCASSYTGAGNQPQHFGDGTRLSIL.

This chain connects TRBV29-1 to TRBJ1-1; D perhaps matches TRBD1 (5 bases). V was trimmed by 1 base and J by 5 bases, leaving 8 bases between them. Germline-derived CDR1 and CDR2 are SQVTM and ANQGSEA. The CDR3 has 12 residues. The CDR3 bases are TGCAGCGTTGAAGCCGGGGGGACTGAAGCTTTCTTT. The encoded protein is CSVEAGGTEAFF.

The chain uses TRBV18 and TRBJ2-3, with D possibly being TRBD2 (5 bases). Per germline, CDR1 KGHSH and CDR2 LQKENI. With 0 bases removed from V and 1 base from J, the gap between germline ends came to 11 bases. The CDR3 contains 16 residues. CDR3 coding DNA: TGTGCCAGCTCACCACCGGGAAGCGGTCGCACAGATACGCAGTATTTT. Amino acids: CASSPPGSGRTDTQYF. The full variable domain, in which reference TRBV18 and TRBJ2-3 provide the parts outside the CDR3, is NAGVMQNPRHLVRRRGQEARLRCSPMKGHSHVYWYRQLPEEGLKFMVYLQKENIIDESGMPKERFSAEFPKEGPSILRIQQVVRGDSAAYFCASSPPGSGRTDTQYFGPGTRLTVL.

CDR3 coding DNA: TGTGCCAGCAGCTTATCAGCGGGTGGAAGGAATGAGCAGTTCTTC. Residues: CASSLSAGGRNEQFF. The chain combines TRBV7-9 with TRBJ2-1, with D maybe TRBD2 (6 bases). Germline CDR1 SEHNR, CDR2 FQNEAQ (reference sequence). There are 15 residues in the CDR3. V lost 2 bases, J lost 7 bases, and 15 bases lay in between.

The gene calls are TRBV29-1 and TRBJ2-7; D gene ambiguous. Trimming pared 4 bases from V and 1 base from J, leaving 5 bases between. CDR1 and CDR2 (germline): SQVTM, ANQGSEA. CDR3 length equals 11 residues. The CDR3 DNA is TGCAGCGTTGCAGTATCCTACGAGCAGTACTTC. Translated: CSVAVSYEQYF.

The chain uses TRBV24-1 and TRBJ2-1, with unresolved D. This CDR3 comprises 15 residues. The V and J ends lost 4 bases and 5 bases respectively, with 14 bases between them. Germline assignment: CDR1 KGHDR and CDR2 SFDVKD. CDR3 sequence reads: CATSEARPVDNEQFF. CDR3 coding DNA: TGTGCCACCAGTGAAGCCCGTCCCGTGGACAATGAGCAGTTCTTC.